This TCR beta chain was found in a study of beta chain features in type 1 diabetes. Points from the study as a whole: TCRB CDR3s were moderately but significantly shorter in Type 1 diabetes patients in all four CD4+ subsets.

The sample holds a few counts of this clone. Antigen specificity is unknown. All of the isolated RNA was reverse transcribed, so expressed TCRB transcripts were sequenced. Libraries were prepared by immunoSEQ multiplex PCR; TCRdb keeps only in-frame clonotypes and omits some of them. The sample includes around 710,000 clones, around 11% of them seen just once. The source material was naive CD4+ T cells from blood. The TCR was taken from a young man with type 1 diabetes.

The CDR3 loop is CASQSGGEETQYF. In nucleotides, the CDR3 is TGTGCCAGCCAGAGCGGGGGGGAAGAGACCCAGTACTTC. J is TRBJ2-5 and V is TRBV28, with 10 bases identical to TRBD2. Germline loops: CDR1 MDHEN, CDR2 SYDVKM. The length of the CDR3 is 13 residues. After removal of 8 bases from V and 3 bases from J, the junction contained 3 bases not matched to a gene.